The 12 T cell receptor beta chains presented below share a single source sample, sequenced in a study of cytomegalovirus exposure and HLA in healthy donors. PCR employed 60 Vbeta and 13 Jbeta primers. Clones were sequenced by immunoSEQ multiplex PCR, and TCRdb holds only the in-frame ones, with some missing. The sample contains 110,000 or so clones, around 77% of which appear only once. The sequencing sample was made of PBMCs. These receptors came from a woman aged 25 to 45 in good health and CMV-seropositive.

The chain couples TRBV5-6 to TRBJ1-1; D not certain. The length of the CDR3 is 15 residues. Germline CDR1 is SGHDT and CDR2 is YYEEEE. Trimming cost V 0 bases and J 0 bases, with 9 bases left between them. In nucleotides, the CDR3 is TGTGCCAGCAGCTTGGTTGCAGGCCTGAACACTGAAGCTTTCTTT. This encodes CASSLVAGLNTEAFF.

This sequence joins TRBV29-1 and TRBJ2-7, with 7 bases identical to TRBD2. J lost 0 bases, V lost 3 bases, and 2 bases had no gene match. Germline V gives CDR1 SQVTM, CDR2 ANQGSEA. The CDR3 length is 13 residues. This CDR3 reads CSVEWEGSYEQYF. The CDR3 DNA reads TGCAGCGTTGAGTGGGAGGGCTCCTACGAGCAGTACTTC.

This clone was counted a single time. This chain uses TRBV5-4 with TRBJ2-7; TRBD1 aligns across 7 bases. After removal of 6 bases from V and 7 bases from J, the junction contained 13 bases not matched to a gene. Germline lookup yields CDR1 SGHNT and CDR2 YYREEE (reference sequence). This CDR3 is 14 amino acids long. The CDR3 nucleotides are TGTGCCAGCAATCTGGACAGGCCGGGTGGAGAGCAGTACTTC. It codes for CASNLDRPGGEQYF.

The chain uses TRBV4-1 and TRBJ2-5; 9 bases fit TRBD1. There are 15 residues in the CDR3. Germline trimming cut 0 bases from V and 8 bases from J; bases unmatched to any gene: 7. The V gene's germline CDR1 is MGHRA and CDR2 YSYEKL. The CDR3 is CASSQDGTGRTTQYF. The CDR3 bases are TGCGCCAGCAGCCAAGATGGGACAGGGAGGACAACCCAGTACTTC.

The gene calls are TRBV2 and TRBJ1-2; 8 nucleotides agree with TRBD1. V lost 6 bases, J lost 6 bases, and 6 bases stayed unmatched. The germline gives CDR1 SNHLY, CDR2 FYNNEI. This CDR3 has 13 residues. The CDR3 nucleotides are TGTGCCAGCAGGGGTGGACAGGGCAATGGCTACACCTTC. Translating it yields CASRGGQGNGYTF.

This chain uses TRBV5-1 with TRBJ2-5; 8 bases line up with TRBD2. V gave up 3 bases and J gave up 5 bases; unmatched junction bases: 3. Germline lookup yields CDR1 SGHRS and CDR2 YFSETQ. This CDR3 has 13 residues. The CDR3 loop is CASSSSGSETQYF. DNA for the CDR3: TGCGCCAGCAGCTCTAGCGGGTCGGAGACCCAGTACTTC.

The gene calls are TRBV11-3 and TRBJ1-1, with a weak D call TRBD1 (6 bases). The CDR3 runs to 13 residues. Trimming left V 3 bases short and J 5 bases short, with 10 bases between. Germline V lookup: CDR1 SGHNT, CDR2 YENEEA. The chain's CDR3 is CASSLLGTTEAFF. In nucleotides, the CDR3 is TGTGCCAGCAGCTTGTTGGGGACAACTGAAGCTTTCTTT.

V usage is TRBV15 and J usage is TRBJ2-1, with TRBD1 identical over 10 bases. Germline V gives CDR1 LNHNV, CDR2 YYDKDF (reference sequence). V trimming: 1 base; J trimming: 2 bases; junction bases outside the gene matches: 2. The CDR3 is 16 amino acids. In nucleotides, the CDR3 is TGTGCCACCAGCAGAGGGGACAGGGGCACCTACAATGAGCAGTTCTTC. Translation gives CATSRGDRGTYNEQFF. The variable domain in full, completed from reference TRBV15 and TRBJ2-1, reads DAMVIQNPRYQVTQFGKPVTLSCSQTLNHNVMYWYQQKSSQAPKLLFHYYDKDFNNEADTPDNFQSRRPNTSFCFLDIRSPGLGDTAMYLCATSRGDRGTYNEQFFGPGTRLTVL.

The CDR3 loop is CAISAGLNQPQHF. CDR3 sequence (DNA): TGTGCCATCAGTGCGGGGTTGAATCAGCCCCAGCATTTT. The chain uses TRBV10-3 and TRBJ1-5; D gene uncertain. V lost 4 bases and J 4 bases, leaving 8 bases between the germline ends. CDR3 length: 13 residues. From germline, CDR1 is ENHRY and CDR2 SYGVKD.

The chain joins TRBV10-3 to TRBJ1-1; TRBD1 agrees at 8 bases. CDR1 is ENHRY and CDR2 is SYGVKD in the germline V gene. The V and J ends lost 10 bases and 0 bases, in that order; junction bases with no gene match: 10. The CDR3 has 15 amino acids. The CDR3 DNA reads TGTGCCAGCGAGACCAGGACAGGGTTGAACACTGAAGCTTTCTTT. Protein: CASETRTGLNTEAFF.

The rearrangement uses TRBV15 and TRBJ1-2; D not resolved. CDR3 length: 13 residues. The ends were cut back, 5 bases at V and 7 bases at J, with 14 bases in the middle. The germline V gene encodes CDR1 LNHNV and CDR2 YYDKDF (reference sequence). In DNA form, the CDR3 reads TGTGCCACCAGCTTCGGACTTGAGGCTGGCTACACCTTC. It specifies CATSFGLEAGYTF.

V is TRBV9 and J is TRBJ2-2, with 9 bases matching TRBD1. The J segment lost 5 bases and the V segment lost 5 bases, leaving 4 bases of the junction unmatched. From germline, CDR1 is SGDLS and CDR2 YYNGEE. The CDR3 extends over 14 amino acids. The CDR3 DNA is TGTGCCAGCAGGGGGACAGGGTGGACCGGGGAGCTGTTTTTT. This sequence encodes CASRGTGWTGELFF.